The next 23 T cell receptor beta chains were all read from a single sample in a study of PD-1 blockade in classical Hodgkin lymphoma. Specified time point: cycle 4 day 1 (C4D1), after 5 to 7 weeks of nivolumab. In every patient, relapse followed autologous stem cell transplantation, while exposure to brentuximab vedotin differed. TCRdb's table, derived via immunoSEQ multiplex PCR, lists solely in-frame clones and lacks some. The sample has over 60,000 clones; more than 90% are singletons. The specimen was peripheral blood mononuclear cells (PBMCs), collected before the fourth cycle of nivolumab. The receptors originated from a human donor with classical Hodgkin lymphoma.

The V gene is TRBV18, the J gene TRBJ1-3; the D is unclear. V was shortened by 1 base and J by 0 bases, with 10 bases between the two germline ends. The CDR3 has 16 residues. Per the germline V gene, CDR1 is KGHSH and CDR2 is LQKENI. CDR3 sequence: CASSPLSTVSGNTIYF. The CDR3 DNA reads TGTGCCAGCTCACCACTATCGACCGTCTCTGGAAACACCATATATTTT.

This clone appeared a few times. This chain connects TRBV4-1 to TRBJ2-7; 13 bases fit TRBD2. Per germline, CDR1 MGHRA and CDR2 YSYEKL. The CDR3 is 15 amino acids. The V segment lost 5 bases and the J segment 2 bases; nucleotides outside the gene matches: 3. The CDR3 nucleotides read TGCGCCAGCAGCTCCACTAGCGGGGGGGCCTACGAGCAGTACTTC. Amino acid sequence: CASSSTSGGAYEQYF.

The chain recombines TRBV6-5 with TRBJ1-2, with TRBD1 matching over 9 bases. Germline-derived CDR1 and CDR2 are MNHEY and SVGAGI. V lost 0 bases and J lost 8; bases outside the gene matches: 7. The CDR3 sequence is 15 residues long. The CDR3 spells CASSYSATGGRGYTF. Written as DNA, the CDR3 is TGTGCCAGCAGTTACTCGGCGACAGGGGGTAGGGGCTACACCTTC.

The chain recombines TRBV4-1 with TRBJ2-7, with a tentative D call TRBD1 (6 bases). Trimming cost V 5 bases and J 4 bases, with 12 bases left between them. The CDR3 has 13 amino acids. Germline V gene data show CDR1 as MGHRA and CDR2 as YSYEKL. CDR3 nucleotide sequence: TGCGCCAGCAGCTGGGGCAGGGGTTACGAGCAGTACTTC. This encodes CASSWGRGYEQYF.

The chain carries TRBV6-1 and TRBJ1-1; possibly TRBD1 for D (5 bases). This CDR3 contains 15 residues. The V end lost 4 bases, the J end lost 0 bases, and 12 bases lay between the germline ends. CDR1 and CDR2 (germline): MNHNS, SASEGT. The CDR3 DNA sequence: TGTGCCAGCAGTGCCAGGACACCCCTGAACACTGAAGCTTTCTTT. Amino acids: CASSARTPLNTEAFF.

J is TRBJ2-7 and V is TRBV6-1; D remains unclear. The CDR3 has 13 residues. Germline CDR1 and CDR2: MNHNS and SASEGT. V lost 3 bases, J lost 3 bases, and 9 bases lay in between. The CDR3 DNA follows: TGTGCCAGCAGTGAGATGATGGGCTACGAGCAGTACTTC. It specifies CASSEMMGYEQYF.

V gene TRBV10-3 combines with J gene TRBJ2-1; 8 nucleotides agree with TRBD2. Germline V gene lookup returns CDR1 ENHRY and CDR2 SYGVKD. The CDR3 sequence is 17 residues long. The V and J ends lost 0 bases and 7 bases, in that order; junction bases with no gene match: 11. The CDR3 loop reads CAISESLAGGVRNEQFF. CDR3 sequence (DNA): TGTGCCATCAGTGAGTCTCTGGCGGGGGGCGTTAGGAATGAGCAGTTCTTC.

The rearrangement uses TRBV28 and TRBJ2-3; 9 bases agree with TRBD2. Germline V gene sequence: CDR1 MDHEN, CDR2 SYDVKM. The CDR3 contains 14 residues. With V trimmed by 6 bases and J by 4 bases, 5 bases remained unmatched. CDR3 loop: CASRPTSGPDTQYF. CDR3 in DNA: TGTGCCAGCAGACCGACTAGCGGACCAGATACGCAGTATTTT.

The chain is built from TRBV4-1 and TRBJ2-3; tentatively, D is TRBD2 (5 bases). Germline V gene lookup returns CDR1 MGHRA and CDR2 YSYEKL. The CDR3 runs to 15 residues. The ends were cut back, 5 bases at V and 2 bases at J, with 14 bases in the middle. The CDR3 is CASSDYAVFTDTQYF. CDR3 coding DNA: TGCGCCAGCAGCGACTACGCCGTTTTCACAGATACGCAGTATTTT.

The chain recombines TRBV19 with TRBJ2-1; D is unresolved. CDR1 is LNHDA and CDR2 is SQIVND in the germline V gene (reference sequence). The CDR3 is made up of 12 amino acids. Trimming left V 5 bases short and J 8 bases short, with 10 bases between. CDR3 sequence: CASSPTRDEQFF. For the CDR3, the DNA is TGTGCCAGTAGTCCCACCCGGGATGAGCAGTTCTTC.

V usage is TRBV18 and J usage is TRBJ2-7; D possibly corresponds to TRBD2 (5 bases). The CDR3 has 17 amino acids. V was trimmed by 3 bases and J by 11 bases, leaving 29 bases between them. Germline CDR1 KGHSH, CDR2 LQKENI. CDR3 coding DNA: TGTGCCAGCTCACCCCTAAAGCTTACGACTAAGGCTCTAGAAAAGTACTTC. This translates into CASSPLKLTTKALEKYF.

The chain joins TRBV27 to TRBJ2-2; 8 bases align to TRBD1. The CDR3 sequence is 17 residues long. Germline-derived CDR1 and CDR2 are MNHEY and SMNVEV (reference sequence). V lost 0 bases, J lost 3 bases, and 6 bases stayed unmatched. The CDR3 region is CASSLSYGQGDTGELFF. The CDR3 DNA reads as TGTGCCAGCAGTTTATCGTATGGACAGGGTGACACCGGGGAGCTGTTTTTT.

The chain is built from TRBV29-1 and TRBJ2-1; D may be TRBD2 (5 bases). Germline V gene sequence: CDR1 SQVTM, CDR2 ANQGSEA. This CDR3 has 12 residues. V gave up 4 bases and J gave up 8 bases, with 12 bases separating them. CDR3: CSVVGEPDEQFF. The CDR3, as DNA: TGCAGCGTTGTCGGGGAACCCGATGAGCAGTTCTTC.

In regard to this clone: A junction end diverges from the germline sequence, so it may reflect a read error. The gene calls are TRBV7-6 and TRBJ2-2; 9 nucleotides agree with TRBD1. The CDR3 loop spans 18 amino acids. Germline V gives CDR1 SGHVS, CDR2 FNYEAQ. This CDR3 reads CASSLAIGTGPLVGELFF. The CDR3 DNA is TGTGCCAGCAGCCTAGCTATCGGGACAGGGCCCTTGGTCGGGGAGCTGTTTTTT.

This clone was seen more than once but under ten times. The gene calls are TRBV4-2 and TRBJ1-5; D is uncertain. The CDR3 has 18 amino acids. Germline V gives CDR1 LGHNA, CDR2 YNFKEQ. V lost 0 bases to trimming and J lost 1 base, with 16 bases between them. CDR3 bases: TGTGCCAGCAGCCAAGAAGCTCCTACGGTCCTAAGCAATCAGCCCCAGCATTTT. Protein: CASSQEAPTVLSNQPQHF.

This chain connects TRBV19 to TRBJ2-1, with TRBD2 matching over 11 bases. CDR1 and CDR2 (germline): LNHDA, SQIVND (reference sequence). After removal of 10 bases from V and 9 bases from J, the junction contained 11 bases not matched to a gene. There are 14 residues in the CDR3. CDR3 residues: CATGIAGGPGEQFF. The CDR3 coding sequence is TGTGCCACTGGAATAGCGGGGGGGCCGGGTGAGCAGTTCTTC.

The CDR3 DNA follows: TGTGCCAGTAGCCGGGACATACTCAATCAGCCCCAGCATTTT. Its translation is CASSRDILNQPQHF. The chain couples TRBV19 to TRBJ1-5, with TRBD1 as a possible D gene (6 bases). Trimming pared 6 bases from V and 3 bases from J, leaving 12 bases between. CDR1 and CDR2 from the germline V gene are LNHDA and SQIVND (reference sequence). CDR3 length: 14 amino acids.

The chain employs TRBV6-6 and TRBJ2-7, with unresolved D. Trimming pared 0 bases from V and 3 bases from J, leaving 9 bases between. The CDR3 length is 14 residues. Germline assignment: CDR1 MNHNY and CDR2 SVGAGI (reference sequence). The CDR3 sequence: CASSYSGQLYEQYF. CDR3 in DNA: TGTGCCAGCAGTTACTCGGGTCAGCTCTACGAGCAGTACTTC.

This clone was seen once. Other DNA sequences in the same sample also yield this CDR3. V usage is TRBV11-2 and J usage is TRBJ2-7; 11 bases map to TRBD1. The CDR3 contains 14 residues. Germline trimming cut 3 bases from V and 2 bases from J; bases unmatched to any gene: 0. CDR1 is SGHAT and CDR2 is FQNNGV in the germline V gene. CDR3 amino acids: CASSLDRGPYEQYF. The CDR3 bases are TGTGCCAGCAGCTTGGACAGGGGGCCCTACGAGCAGTACTTC.

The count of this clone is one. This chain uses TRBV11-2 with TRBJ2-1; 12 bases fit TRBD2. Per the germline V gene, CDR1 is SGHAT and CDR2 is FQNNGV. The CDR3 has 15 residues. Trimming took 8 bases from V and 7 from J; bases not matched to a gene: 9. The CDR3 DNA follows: TGTGCCAGCGCTATTGGACTAGCGGGACGAAATGAGCAGTTCTTC. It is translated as CASAIGLAGRNEQFF.

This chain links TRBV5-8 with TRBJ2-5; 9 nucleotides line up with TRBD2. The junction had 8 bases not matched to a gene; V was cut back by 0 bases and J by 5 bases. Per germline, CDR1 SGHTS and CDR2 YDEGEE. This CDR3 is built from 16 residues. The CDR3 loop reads CASSLGDASGEETQYF. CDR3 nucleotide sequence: TGTGCCAGCAGCTTGGGGGATGCTAGCGGGGAGGAGACCCAGTACTTC.

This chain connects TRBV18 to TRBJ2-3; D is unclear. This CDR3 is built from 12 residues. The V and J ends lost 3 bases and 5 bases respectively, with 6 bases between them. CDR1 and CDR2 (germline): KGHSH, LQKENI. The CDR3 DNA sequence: TGTGCCAGCTCACCCGTCGGAGATACGCAGTATTTT. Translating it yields CASSPVGDTQYF.

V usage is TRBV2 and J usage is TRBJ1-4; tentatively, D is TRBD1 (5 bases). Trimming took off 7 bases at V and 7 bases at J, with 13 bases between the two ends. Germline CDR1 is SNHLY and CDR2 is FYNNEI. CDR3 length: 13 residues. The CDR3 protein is CASTKGPGEKLFF. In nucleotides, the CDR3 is TGTGCCAGCACGAAGGGGCCGGGTGAAAAACTGTTTTTT.